This T cell receptor beta chain was recovered during a study of T cells after posttransplantation cyclophosphamide. Sequenced by immunoSEQ multiplex PCR; TCRdb stores in-frame clones only, minus some. Sampling found about 37,000 clones, none seen once. This clone was counted at least ten times. Deletions cut 2 bases from V and 0 bases from J, with 11 bases between. This CDR3 is built from 16 residues. CDR1 is MNHNY, CDR2 SVGAGI, per germline (reference sequence). The sequenced material came from PBMCs. The receptor's source is a man aged 25 to 40 in good health and a related stem cell transplant donor. This rearrangement joins TRBV6-6 to TRBJ1-3, with unresolved D. The chain's CDR3 is CASSYVAGLSGNTIYF. The CDR3 DNA reads as TGTGCCAGCAGTTACGTTGCAGGCCTCTCTGGAAACACCATATATTTT.